What follows are 2 T cell receptor beta chains derived from one specimen sequenced in a study of T cells in Graves' hyperthyroidism and ophthalmopathy. TCR beta CDR3 regions were amplified from RNA. Researchers ran a first-round RT-PCR on the TCR CDR3 using the HTBI primer set. TCRdb re-called the multiplex PCR reads with MiXCR, one entry per CDR3 protein. The sample has nearly 600,000 distinct CDR3 sequences; approximately 15% are singletons. The material sequenced was blood. These receptors were obtained from a woman between 18 and 30 years old with Graves' ophthalmopathy.

This clonotype was recorded many times. The chain couples TRBV5-1 to TRBJ2-3; 9 positions agree with TRBD1. The CDR3 totals 17 residues. Germline V lookup: CDR1 SGHRS, CDR2 YFSETQ. V trimming: 1 base; J trimming: 4 bases; junction bases outside the gene matches: 10. The CDR3 region has the DNA TGCGCCAGCAGCTTGATCCGACGGACAGGGGCGGCAGATACGCAGTATTTT. Translating gives CASSLIRRTGAADTQYF.

This clonotype was counted at least ten times. The chain recombines TRBV6-1 with TRBJ2-1, with D hard to call. The V gene's germline CDR1 is MNHNS and CDR2 SASEGT. There are 13 residues in the CDR3. Trimming pared 5 bases from V and 4 bases from J, leaving 9 bases between. CDR3 protein: CASSSGRYNEQFF. For the CDR3, the DNA is TGTGCCAGCAGTTCTGGACGGTACAATGAGCAGTTCTTC.